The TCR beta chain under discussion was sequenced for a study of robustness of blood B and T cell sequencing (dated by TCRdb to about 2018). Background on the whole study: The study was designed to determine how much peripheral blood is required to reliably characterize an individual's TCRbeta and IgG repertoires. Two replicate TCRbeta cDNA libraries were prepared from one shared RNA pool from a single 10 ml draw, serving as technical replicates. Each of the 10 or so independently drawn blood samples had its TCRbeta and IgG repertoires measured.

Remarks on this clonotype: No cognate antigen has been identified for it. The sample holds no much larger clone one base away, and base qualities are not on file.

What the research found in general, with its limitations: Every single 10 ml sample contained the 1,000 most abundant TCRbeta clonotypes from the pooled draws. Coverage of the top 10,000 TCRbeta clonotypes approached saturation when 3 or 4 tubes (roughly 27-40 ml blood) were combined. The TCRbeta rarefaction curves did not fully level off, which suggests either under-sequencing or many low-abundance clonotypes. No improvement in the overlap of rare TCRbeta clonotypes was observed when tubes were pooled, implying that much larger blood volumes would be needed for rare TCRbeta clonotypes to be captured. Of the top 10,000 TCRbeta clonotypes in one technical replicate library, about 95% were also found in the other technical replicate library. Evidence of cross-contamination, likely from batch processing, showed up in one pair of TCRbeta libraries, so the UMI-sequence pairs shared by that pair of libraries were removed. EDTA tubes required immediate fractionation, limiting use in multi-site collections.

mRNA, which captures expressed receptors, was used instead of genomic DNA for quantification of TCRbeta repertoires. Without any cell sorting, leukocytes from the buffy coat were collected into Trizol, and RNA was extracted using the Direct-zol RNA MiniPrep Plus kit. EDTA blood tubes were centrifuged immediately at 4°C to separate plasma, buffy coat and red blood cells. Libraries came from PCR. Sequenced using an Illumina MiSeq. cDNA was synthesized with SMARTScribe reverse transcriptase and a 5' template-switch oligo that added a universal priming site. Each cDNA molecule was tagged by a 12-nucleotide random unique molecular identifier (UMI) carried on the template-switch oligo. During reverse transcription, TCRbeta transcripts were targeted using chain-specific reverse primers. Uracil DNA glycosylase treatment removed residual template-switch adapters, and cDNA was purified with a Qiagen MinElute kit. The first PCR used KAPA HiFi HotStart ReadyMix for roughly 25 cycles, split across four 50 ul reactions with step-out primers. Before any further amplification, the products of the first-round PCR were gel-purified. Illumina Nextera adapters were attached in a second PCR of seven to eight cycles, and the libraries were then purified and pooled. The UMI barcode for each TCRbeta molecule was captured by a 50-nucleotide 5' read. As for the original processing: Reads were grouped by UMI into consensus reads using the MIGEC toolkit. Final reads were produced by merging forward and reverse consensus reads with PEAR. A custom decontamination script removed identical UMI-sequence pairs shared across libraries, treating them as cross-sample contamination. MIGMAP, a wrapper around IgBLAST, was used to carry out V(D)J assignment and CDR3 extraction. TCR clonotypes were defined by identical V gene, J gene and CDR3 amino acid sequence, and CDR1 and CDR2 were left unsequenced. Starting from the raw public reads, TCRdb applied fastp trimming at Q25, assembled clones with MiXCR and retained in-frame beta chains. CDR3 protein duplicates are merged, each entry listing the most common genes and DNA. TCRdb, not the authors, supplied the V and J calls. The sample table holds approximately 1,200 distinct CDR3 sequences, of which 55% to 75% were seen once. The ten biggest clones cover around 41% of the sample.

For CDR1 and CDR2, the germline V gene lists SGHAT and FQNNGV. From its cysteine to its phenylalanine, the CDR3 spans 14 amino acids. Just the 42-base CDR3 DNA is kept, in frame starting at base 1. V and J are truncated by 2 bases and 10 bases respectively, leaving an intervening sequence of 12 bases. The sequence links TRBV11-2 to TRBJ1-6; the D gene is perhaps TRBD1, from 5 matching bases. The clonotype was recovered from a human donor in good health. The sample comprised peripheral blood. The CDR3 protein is CASSLIWGESPLHF. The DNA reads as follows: TGTGCCAGCAGCTTAATCTGGGGGGAGTCACCCCTCCACTTT.